This entry lists 23 T cell receptor beta chains sequenced from one sample in a study of T-cell reconstitution after alpha-beta-depleted transplantation in children (dated by TCRdb to the mid-2010s). Preparation of the library involved PCR. TCRdb records Illumina HiSeq 2500 as the sequencer. TCR library preparation used molecular barcoding, with unique molecular identifiers applied to normalize quantification of the TCRbeta repertoire. TCRdb passed the public sequencing reads through fastp at Q25 and MiXCR, retaining productive beta sequences. Under each unique CDR3 protein, matching rows form one entry showing the most common genes and DNA. This sample is represented by a few hundred thousand distinct CDR3 sequences; about 9.6% of them were singletons. Clones ranked in the top ten supply roughly 5.1% of the sample. The sequences come from PBMCs from the stem cell graft donor, collected from the stem cell graft. These TCRs come from a human donor who donated a stem cell graft to a child with SCID.

This clonotype appeared many times. The chain couples TRBV5-1 to TRBJ2-5; maybe TRBD1 (6 bases). The CDR3 is made up of 14 amino acids. Trimming took 4 bases from V and 0 from J, leaving 10 bases between them. Germline assignment: CDR1 SGHRS and CDR2 YFSETQ. The CDR3 reads CASSTTGYQETQYF. Written as DNA, the CDR3 is TGCGCCAGCAGCACCACAGGGTACCAAGAGACCCAGTACTTC.

Only a few counts were recorded for this clonotype. This chain uses TRBV19 with TRBJ2-7; 9 nucleotides match TRBD1. CDR1 and CDR2 (germline): LNHDA, SQIVND (reference sequence). V lost 4 bases, J lost 6 bases, and 7 bases stayed unmatched. The CDR3 is 14 amino acids. The CDR3 loop reads CASSRRDRVSEQYF. In DNA, the CDR3 is TGTGCCAGTAGTAGGAGGGACAGGGTGAGCGAGCAGTACTTC.

This clonotype was found many times. This rearrangement joins TRBV12-3 or TRBV12-4 to TRBJ2-7; 9 nucleotides agree with TRBD2. With V trimmed by 5 bases and J by 5 bases, 7 bases remained unmatched. The CDR3 consists of 14 residues. Here the CDR3 reads CASSPGLAADEQYF. Here the CDR3 DNA reads TGTGCCAGCAGTCCGGGACTAGCTGCGGACGAGCAGTACTTC.

This clonotype was observed at least ten times. The rearrangement uses TRBV20-1 and TRBJ1-4; D is possibly TRBD1 (5 bases). The germline V and J ends were trimmed by 0 bases and 8 bases, with 13 bases remaining between them. The CDR3 contains 14 residues. Germline V gene lookup returns CDR1 DFQATT and CDR2 SNEGSKA (reference sequence). In DNA form, the CDR3 reads TGCAGTGCTAGAGATGGAAGGGAGGGGGAAAAACTGTTTTTT. Translating it yields CSARDGREGEKLFF.

This clonotype was detected many times. The rearrangement links TRBV29-1 to TRBJ1-4, with unresolved D. Trimming stripped 4 bases from V and 10 bases from J, with 10 bases between. Germline V lookup: CDR1 SQVTM, CDR2 ANQGSEA. The CDR3 covers 11 residues. The CDR3: CSVAGVGKLFF. The DNA for the CDR3 is TGCAGCGTTGCTGGGGTGGGAAAACTGTTTTTT.

Of note for this clonotype: This could be a read error, since a much larger clone is one nucleotide away. The chain has TRBV10-3 and TRBJ1-2, with a tentative D call TRBD1 (6 bases). The length of the CDR3 is 13 residues. V was clipped by 6 bases and J by 5 bases, with 13 bases between them. Germline V gives CDR1 ENHRY, CDR2 SYGVKD. CDR3 protein: CAISQGSGYGYTF. The DNA for the CDR3 is TGTGCCATCAGCCAGGGGTCAGGATATGGCTACACCTTC.

This clonotype has ten or more counts. V and J are TRBV27 and TRBJ1-5; maybe TRBD1 (5 bases). The CDR3 sequence is 13 residues long. V lost 10 bases to trimming and J lost 1 base, with 11 bases between them. From germline, CDR1 is MNHEY and CDR2 SMNVEV (reference sequence). This CDR3 reads CATWDGSNQPQHF. As DNA, the CDR3 is TGTGCCACCTGGGACGGGAGCAATCAGCCCCAGCATTTT.

This clonotype appeared once. The rearrangement joins TRBV12-3 or TRBV12-4 to TRBJ1-3; D not resolved. CDR3 length: 15 amino acids. Trimming took off 6 bases at V and 0 bases at J, with 12 bases between the two ends. CDR3 nucleotides: TGTGCCAGCAGCCCCGACTGGAGCTCTGGAAACACCATATATTTT. Protein: CASSPDWSSGNTIYF.

A word on this clonotype: Compared with germline, one end of the junction differs, possibly owing to a read error. This sequence joins TRBV27 and TRBJ2-1, with no clear D. The germline CDR1 and CDR2 sequences are MNHEY and SMNVEV (reference sequence). The CDR3 covers 14 residues. CDR3 coding DNA: TGTGCCATCAGTTTAGTTCGTAGCTACAATGAGCAGTTCTTC. Protein: CAISLVRSYNEQFF.

In this sample, this clonotype turned up many times. The chain carries TRBV5-6 and TRBJ1-1; 10 bases line up with TRBD1. This CDR3 has 14 amino acids. Germline assignment: CDR1 SGHDT and CDR2 YYEEEE. Trimming at V came to 5 bases and at J to 4 bases, leaving 5 bases not matched to a gene. The CDR3 spells CASRRTGGGTEAFF. In nucleotides, the CDR3 is TGTGCCAGCAGGAGGACAGGGGGAGGCACTGAAGCTTTCTTT.

This clonotype was detected ten times or more. The chain combines TRBV5-1 with TRBJ1-1; TRBD1 aligns across 8 bases. V was pared by 2 bases and J by 4 bases, with 10 bases of the junction left unmatched. Germline loops: CDR1 SGHRS, CDR2 YFSETQ. The length of the CDR3 is 16 residues. The DNA of the CDR3 is TGCGCCAGCAGCTTAAGTGCAGGGGGCGCAGGCACTGAAGCTTTCTTT. Its protein is CASSLSAGGAGTEAFF.

Many counts were recorded for this clonotype. The V gene is TRBV29-1, the J gene TRBJ2-1, with a tentative D call TRBD2 (5 bases). The CDR3 length is 13 residues. Looked up from germline, CDR1 is SQVTM and CDR2 is ANQGSEA. Trimming took 3 bases from V and 5 from J, leaving 11 bases between them. The CDR3 nucleotides are TGCAGCGTTGACCCCGGGGTCCACAATGAGCAGTTCTTC. It codes for CSVDPGVHNEQFF.

The CDR3 sequence is CASSLVGPGTGELFF. DNA for the CDR3: TGTGCCAGCAGCCTCGTAGGCCCTGGGACCGGGGAGCTGTTTTTT. The J gene is TRBJ2-2, the V gene TRBV5-6; D remains ambiguous. Germline V gives CDR1 SGHDT, CDR2 YYEEEE. V was cut by 4 bases and J by 5 bases, with 15 bases left in between. This CDR3 is built from 15 residues.

The table lists this clonotype with many counts. The chain links TRBV29-1 to TRBJ2-1, with 12 bases identical to TRBD1. There are 15 residues in the CDR3. Germline trimming cut 6 bases from V and 7 bases from J; bases unmatched to any gene: 10. In germline, CDR1 is SQVTM, CDR2 ANQGSEA. CDR3 in amino acids: CSVAPGQGARNEQFF. The CDR3 bases are TGCAGCGTAGCCCCGGGACAGGGGGCGCGGAATGAGCAGTTCTTC.

Many counts were recorded for this clonotype. The chain couples TRBV4-3 to TRBJ1-1; D gene uncertain. The CDR3 consists of 13 residues. CDR1 and CDR2 (germline): LGHNA, YSLEER. Trimming took off 3 bases at V and 7 bases at J, with 12 bases between the two ends. CDR3 in amino acids: CASSHTTPDEAFF. The CDR3 DNA follows: TGCGCCAGCAGCCACACAACCCCAGATGAAGCTTTCTTT.

As concerns this clonotype: A much more abundant neighbour one base away suggests this may be a read error. V usage is TRBV5-1 and J usage is TRBJ2-2, with 7 positions matching TRBD1. V lost 5 bases and J lost 7; bases outside the gene matches: 11. Germline CDR1 SGHRS, CDR2 YFSETQ. This CDR3 contains 15 residues. This chain's CDR3 is CASRPTGVDSGELFF. CDR3 nucleotides: TGCGCCAGCAGACCAACAGGGGTGGACAGCGGGGAGCTGTTTTTT.

This clonotype was counted many times. V is TRBV2 and J is TRBJ2-5; 7 bases map to TRBD2. The CDR3 contains 18 residues. The ends lost 6 bases at V and 1 base at J; junction bases unmatched: 17. CDR1 and CDR2 from the germline V gene are SNHLY and FYNNEI. In nucleotides, the CDR3 is TGTGCCAGCAGCACTTTTACCGGGACTACTGCCTCCCAAGAGACCCAGTACTTC. Amino acids: CASSTFTGTTASQETQYF.

This clonotype was detected ten times or more. J is TRBJ1-6 and V is TRBV3-1; D possibly corresponds to TRBD1 (5 bases). Germline loops: CDR1 LGHDT, CDR2 YNNKEL (reference sequence). V lost 7 bases, J lost 10 bases, and 17 bases lay in between. The CDR3 extends over 14 amino acids. The CDR3 loop is CASTLGGDRSPLHF. In DNA form, the CDR3 reads TGTGCCAGCACCTTGGGGGGGGATCGATCACCCCTCCACTTT. Filled out from reference TRBV3-1 and TRBJ1-6, the complete variable domain reads DTAVSQTPKYLVTQMGNDKSIKCEQNLGHDTMYWYKQDSKKFLKIMFSYNNKELIINETVPNRFSPKSPDKAHLNLHINSLELGDSAVYFCASTLGGDRSPLHFGNGTRLTVT.

This clonotype was counted ten times or more. The chain joins TRBV12-3 or TRBV12-4 to TRBJ2-1; D perhaps matches TRBD2 (6 bases). Trimming stripped 3 bases from V and 15 bases from J, with 18 bases between. The CDR3 runs to 13 residues. This CDR3 is CASSFPGTSEAFF. The CDR3 region has the DNA TGTGCCAGCAGTTTCCCGGGGACTTCCGAGGCGTTCTTC.

This clonotype was counted ten times or more. V usage is TRBV6-1 and J usage is TRBJ2-3, with D unclear. This CDR3 is 14 amino acids long. Trimming took 6 bases from V and 3 from J, leaving 13 bases between them. Germline-derived CDR1 and CDR2 are MNHNS and SASEGT. CDR3 amino acids: CASSNKGVTDTQYF. CDR3 bases: TGTGCCAGCAGCAACAAAGGTGTTACAGATACGCAGTATTTT.

There are many counts of this clonotype. The rearrangement joins TRBV28 to TRBJ2-5, with TRBD1 matching over 8 bases. Per germline, CDR1 MDHEN and CDR2 SYDVKM. CDR3 size: 14 residues. J lost 3 bases, V lost 5 bases, and 5 bases had no gene match. The CDR3 nucleotides are TGTGCCAGCAGTCCTTGGACAGGGAAAGAGACCCAGTACTTC. This translates into CASSPWTGKETQYF. Filled out from reference TRBV28 and TRBJ2-5, the complete variable domain reads DVKVTQSSRYLVKRTGEKVFLECVQDMDHENMFWYRQDPGLGLRLIYFSYDVKMKEKGDIPEGYSVSREKKERFSLILESASTNQTSMYLCASSPWTGKETQYFGPGTRLLVL.

This clonotype was seen repeatedly, ten times or more. This chain joins TRBV4-1 and TRBJ1-4, with D tentatively TRBD1 (5 bases). CDR1 MGHRA and CDR2 YSYEKL come from the germline V gene. The CDR3 covers 16 residues. The germline V and J ends were trimmed by 2 bases and 8 bases, with 18 bases remaining between them. The CDR3 region has the DNA TGCGCCAGCAGCCAATATGCTGCAGGGAGGGAAGAAAAACTGTTTTTT. Translating gives CASSQYAAGREEKLFF.

This clonotype was observed at least ten times. The genes are TRBV7-2 and TRBJ2-2; 8 bases are shared with TRBD2. The CDR3 extends over 15 amino acids. The germline gives CDR1 SGHTA, CDR2 FQGNSA. Losses at the gene ends were 3 bases for V and 7 bases for J; bases not matched to a gene: 7. The CDR3 DNA reads TGTGCCAGCAGCTTCTTGGCGGGGGGAAACGGGGAGCTGTTTTTT. It codes for CASSFLAGGNGELFF.